This T cell receptor beta chain was documented in a study of vaccination and CD4 T cells after COVID-19. General study findings and limits: Within convalescent individuals, 304 out of 307 vaccine-specific clones proved to be spike mono-reactive.

Worth noting for this clonotype: Its antigen is unknown.

Treatment here: approximately nine-day PBMC culture with coronavirus spike peptide pools or control peptides (ViraFEST assay). With the Oncomine TCR Beta short-read assay, DNA from cultured CD4+ T cells was sequenced. A single record per CDR3 protein comes from TCRdb applying MiXCR to the PCR reads. The sample comprises some 10,000 distinct CDR3 sequences, roughly 50% of which are singletons, and 30% to 35% rests with the top ten. Germline V lookup: CDR1 MNHEY, CDR2 SVGEGT. Trimming removed 6 bases from V and 9 bases from J; junction bases left unmatched: 10. The CDR3 loop spans 14 amino acids. The chain uses TRBV6-2 or TRBV6-3 and TRBJ1-5; TRBD1 matches at 8 bases. The clonotype was recovered from a human donor who had recovered from COVID-19. The source material was CD4+ T cells from blood, cultured in vitro. CDR3 DNA: TGTGCCAGCAGCCCGACAGGGGAGGGGAGGCCCCAGCATTTT. Residues: CASSPTGEGRPQHF.